These 16 T cell receptor beta chains were sequenced from one sample in a study of cytomegalovirus exposure and HLA in healthy donors. The PCR made use of 60 Vbeta and 13 Jbeta primers. The protocol was immunoSEQ multiplex PCR, while the TCRdb copy is restricted to in-frame clones and leaves out a portion. This table holds about 82,000 clones, roughly four fifths found once. The specimen was PBMCs. These receptors originate from a woman in her forties or fifties in good health and CMV-seropositive.

The chain employs TRBV18 and TRBJ2-7, with TRBD2 matching over 7 bases. The CDR3 is 13 amino acids. The germline V gene encodes CDR1 KGHSH and CDR2 LQKENI. The trim removed 4 bases at V and 0 bases at J, leaving 0 bases unmatched. The CDR3 region is CASSRDYSYEQYF. DNA of the CDR3: TGTGCCAGCTCACGGGACTACTCCTACGAGCAGTACTTC.

J is TRBJ1-1 and V is TRBV19; 7 positions match TRBD1. The CDR3 spans 12 residues. V was clipped by 5 bases and J by 11 bases; unmatched bases: 8. Germline V lookup: CDR1 LNHDA, CDR2 SQIVND (reference sequence). The CDR3 region has the DNA TGTGCCAGTAGTGAGACAGGGCCGGGGGCTTTCTTT. Its protein product is CASSETGPGAFF.

The chain uses TRBV28 and TRBJ2-7; tentative D call: TRBD1 (5 bases). V was pared by 8 bases and J by 4 bases, with 9 bases between. The V gene's germline CDR1 is MDHEN and CDR2 SYDVKM. The CDR3 extends over 11 amino acids. CDR3: CASAGRYEQYF. In nucleotides, the CDR3 is TGTGCCAGCGCAGGGCGATACGAGCAGTACTTC.

By frequency in the sample, this clone is medium-sized (0.01 to 0.1%). The gene calls are TRBV7-3 and TRBJ2-1, with 11 bases fitting TRBD2. After removal of 2 bases from V and 9 bases from J, the junction contained 9 bases not matched to a gene. The CDR3 runs to 16 residues. Germline loops: CDR1 SGHTA, CDR2 FQGTGA. CDR3 residues: CASSLVAGGPGGEQFF. The CDR3, as DNA: TGTGCCAGCAGCTTAGTAGCGGGAGGGCCGGGGGGTGAGCAGTTCTTC.

This chain joins TRBV6-1 and TRBJ2-1, with 8 positions matching TRBD2. The V gene end was trimmed by 3 bases and the J gene end by 10 bases; junction bases not matched to a gene: 8. Germline CDR1 is MNHNS and CDR2 is SASEGT. CDR3 size: 14 residues. CDR3 region: CASSEGTSVEEQFF. The CDR3 nucleotides read TGTGCCAGCAGTGAGGGGACTAGTGTAGAGGAGCAGTTCTTC.

The rearrangement uses TRBV4-1 and TRBJ2-7, with 9 nucleotides matching TRBD1. Germline values: CDR1 MGHRA, CDR2 YSYEKL. V lost 5 bases and J lost 2; bases outside the gene matches: 4. This CDR3 region has 14 residues. The CDR3 sequence: CASSSGQGPYEQYF. CDR3 bases: TGCGCCAGCAGCTCGGGACAGGGTCCCTACGAGCAGTACTTC.

The CDR3 region is CASGGRDRVYGYTF. The CDR3, as DNA: TGTGCCAGCGGAGGTCGGGACAGGGTTTATGGCTACACCTTC. The chain has TRBV5-8 and TRBJ1-2; 9 nucleotides align to TRBD1. The germline CDR1 and CDR2 sequences are SGHTS and YDEGEE. CDR3 length: 14 amino acids. Trimming cost V 7 bases and J 5 bases; bases outside gene matches: 9.

The genes are TRBV9 and TRBJ1-1, with TRBD1 matching over 10 bases. Trimming at V came to 0 bases and at J to 5 bases, leaving 7 bases not matched to a gene. The length of the CDR3 is 16 residues. Per the germline V gene, CDR1 is SGDLS and CDR2 is YYNGEE. The CDR3 coding sequence is TGTGCCAGCAGCGTAGGAGACAGGGGGCTTTTTACTGAAGCTTTCTTT. Translated: CASSVGDRGLFTEAFF.

The V gene is TRBV2, the J gene TRBJ2-5; TRBD1 might be the D (5 bases). TRBJ2-7 matches the DNA end more closely, so the J call is doubtful. The CDR3 spans 14 residues. Germline V gives CDR1 SNHLY, CDR2 FYNNEI. CDR3 protein: CASKLETASYEQYF. The DNA of the CDR3 is TGTGCCAGCAAATTGGAGACAGCTTCCTACGAGCAGTACTTC.

This clone was seen a single time. The chain recombines TRBV11-2 with TRBJ2-7, with D tentatively TRBD1 (6 bases). The CDR3 is 15 residues long. Germline V gene sequence: CDR1 SGHAT, CDR2 FQNNGV. Trimming removed 5 bases at V and 6 bases at J, with 20 bases between. The CDR3 sequence: CASSPRQASAGEQYF. The CDR3 nucleotides are TGTGCCAGCAGCCCGCGACAGGCCTCGGCGGGCGAGCAGTACTTC.

This clone was picked up a small number of times. The J gene is TRBJ1-2, the V gene TRBV28; D may be TRBD1 (5 bases). V gave up 4 bases and J gave up 4 bases, with 13 bases separating them. Germline V CDR1 and CDR2: MDHEN, SYDVKM. This CDR3 is built from 14 residues. The CDR3 DNA reads TGTGCCAGCAGTTCACCGCAGGGAGGCTATGGCTACACCTTC. This gives the protein CASSSPQGGYGYTF.

This chain's CDR3 is CASRIDARTYEQYF. The CDR3 nucleotides are TGTGCCAGCAGGATAGATGCGCGAACCTACGAGCAGTACTTC. The J gene is TRBJ2-7, the V gene TRBV6-1; no definite D call. V was trimmed by 6 bases and J by 2 bases, leaving 14 bases between them. Germline-derived CDR1 and CDR2 are MNHNS and SASEGT. This CDR3 is built from 14 residues.

CDR3 nucleotide sequence: TGTGCCAGCAGTGAAATAGCCGCGGGACAGGGAATCGAGACCCAGTACTTC. Amino acid sequence: CASSEIAAGQGIETQYF. The genes are TRBV2 and TRBJ2-5, with 9 bases aligning to TRBD1. The trim removed 2 bases at V and 5 bases at J, leaving 12 bases unmatched. Germline V CDR1 and CDR2: SNHLY, FYNNEI. The CDR3 contains 17 residues. The full variable domain, in which reference TRBV2 and TRBJ2-5 provide the parts outside the CDR3, is EPEVTQTPSHQVTQMGQEVILRCVPISNHLYFYWYRQILGQKVEFLVSFYNNEISEKSEIFDDQFSVERPDGSNFTLKIRSTKLEDSAMYFCASSEIAAGQGIETQYFGPGTRLLVL.

The chain has TRBV5-1 and TRBJ2-7, with TRBD1 matching over 10 bases. Germline V gene sequence: CDR1 SGHRS, CDR2 YFSETQ. The V gene end was trimmed by 4 bases and the J gene end by 2 bases; junction bases not matched to a gene: 3. The CDR3 runs 14 residues. The CDR3 here is CASSLGTGAYEQYF. As DNA, the CDR3 is TGCGCCAGCAGCCTGGGGACAGGGGCCTACGAGCAGTACTTC.

V is TRBV5-8 and J is TRBJ2-3; 7 bases fit TRBD2. The junction had 14 bases not matched to a gene; V was cut back by 3 bases and J by 4 bases. The CDR3 has 17 residues. Germline loops: CDR1 SGHTS, CDR2 YDEGEE. The CDR3 loop is CASSWGRTSFHADTQYF. Here the CDR3 DNA reads TGTGCCAGCAGCTGGGGTCGGACTAGTTTTCATGCAGATACGCAGTATTTT.

The chain joins TRBV5-4 to TRBJ2-3, with D possibly being TRBD1 (7 bases). The CDR3 length is 16 residues. Germline values: CDR1 SGHNT, CDR2 YYREEE (reference sequence). The V end was cut by 4 bases, the J end by 0 bases, with 15 bases between. CDR3 protein: CASSPARDRSTDTQYF. CDR3 bases: TGTGCCAGCAGCCCAGCGCGGGACAGAAGCACAGATACGCAGTATTTT.